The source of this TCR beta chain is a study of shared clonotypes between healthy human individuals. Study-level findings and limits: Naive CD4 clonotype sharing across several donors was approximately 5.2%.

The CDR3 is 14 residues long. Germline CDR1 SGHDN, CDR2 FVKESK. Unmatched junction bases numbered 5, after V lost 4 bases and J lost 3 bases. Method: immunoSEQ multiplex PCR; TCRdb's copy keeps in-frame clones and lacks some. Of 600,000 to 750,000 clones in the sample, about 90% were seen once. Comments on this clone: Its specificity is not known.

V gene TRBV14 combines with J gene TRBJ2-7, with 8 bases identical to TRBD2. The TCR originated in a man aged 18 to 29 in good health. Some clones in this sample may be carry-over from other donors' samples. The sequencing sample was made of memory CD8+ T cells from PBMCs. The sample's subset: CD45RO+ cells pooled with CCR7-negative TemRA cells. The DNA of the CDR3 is TGTGCCAGCAGCCCGCTCGCGGGAGGCTACGAGCAGTACTTC. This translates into CASSPLAGGYEQYF.